Shown below are 9 T cell receptor beta chains from a single sample sequenced in a study of patients and donors after allogeneic stem cell transplantation. TCRdb fed the RT-PCR reads into MiXCR, producing one record per CDR3 protein. Among some 200,000 distinct CDR3 sequences, around 41% were seen once, and the ten largest hold less than 40%. Sequenced sample: blood, either unsorted or a sorted T cell fraction (not recorded which). The receptors here all came from a human donor who was either an allogeneic HSCT recipient or a stem cell or donor lymphocyte infusion donor (not recorded which). It is not recorded whose cells these are; they may come from a transplant donor.

V is TRBV9 and J is TRBJ2-3; 7 positions agree with TRBD2. Trimming took 3 bases from V and 1 from J; bases not matched to a gene: 14. Germline values: CDR1 SGDLS, CDR2 YYNGEE. The CDR3 is 18 residues long. The chain's CDR3 is CASSAGRGGVLGTDTQYF. As DNA, the CDR3 is TGTGCCAGCAGCGCCGGCCGGGGAGGGGTACTCGGCACAGATACGCAGTATTTT.

This clonotype was picked up a small number of times. CDR3 DNA: TGTGCCAGCAGCGGGGTCGTTGGCTACACCTTC. It translates to CASSGVVGYTF. This sequence joins TRBV9 and TRBJ1-2; D unclear. Germline V gene data show CDR1 as SGDLS and CDR2 as YYNGEE. This CDR3 has 11 residues. Trimming removed 3 bases at V and 7 bases at J, with 7 bases between.

The chain links TRBV3-1 to TRBJ2-2; 12 bases align to TRBD2. Germline CDR1 LGHDT, CDR2 YNNKEL (reference sequence). The V and J ends lost 1 base and 2 bases, in that order; junction bases with no gene match: 2. This CDR3 has 17 residues. The CDR3 reads CASSQVTSGGNTGELFF. The CDR3 DNA reads as TGTGCCAGCAGCCAAGTGACTAGCGGGGGCAACACCGGGGAGCTGTTTTTT.

The J gene is TRBJ1-1, the V gene TRBV7-8; D is perhaps TRBD1 (5 bases). V was cut by 5 bases and J by 0 bases, with 19 bases left in between. The CDR3 length is 17 residues. The germline gives CDR1 SGHVS, CDR2 FQNEAQ. The CDR3 is CASSLGAGNYMNTEAFF. The CDR3 DNA follows: TGTGCCAGCAGCCTCGGTGCAGGGAATTACATGAACACTGAAGCTTTCTTT. The full variable domain, its missing parts supplied by reference TRBV7-8 and TRBJ1-1, is GAGVSQSPRYKVAKRGQDVALRCDPISGHVSLFWYQQALGQGPEFLTYFQNEAQLDKSGLPSDRFFAERPEGSVSTLKIQRTQQEDSAVYLCASSLGAGNYMNTEAFFGQGTRLTVV.

The chain joins TRBV30 to TRBJ1-1; no clear D gene. V was cut by 5 bases and J by 6 bases, with 16 bases left in between. The CDR3 spans 13 residues. The germline V gene has CDR1 GTSNPN and CDR2 SVGIG (reference sequence). DNA of the CDR3: TGTGCCTGGGGTATAACATTCCGGCCTGAAGCTTTCTTT. This gives the protein CAWGITFRPEAFF.

This clonotype was counted only a few times. J is TRBJ1-1 and V is TRBV29-1; TRBD1 agrees at 7 bases. The CDR3 spans 14 residues. Germline-derived CDR1 and CDR2 are SQVTM and ANQGSEA. Trimming removed 6 bases from V and 2 bases from J; junction bases left unmatched: 9. In nucleotides, the CDR3 is TGCAGCGTCGTTCGGGACAGACTAAACACTGAAGCTTTCTTT. Translation: CSVVRDRLNTEAFF.

The table lists this clonotype with a count of one. V usage is TRBV7-6 and J usage is TRBJ2-3, with 9 bases fitting TRBD2. After removal of 5 bases from V and 0 bases from J, the junction contained 9 bases not matched to a gene. Germline CDR1 is SGHVS and CDR2 is FNYEAQ. This CDR3 has 17 residues. CDR3 protein: CASSPIAGVGSTDTQYF. In nucleotides, the CDR3 is TGTGCCAGCAGCCCCATAGCGGGAGTAGGTAGCACAGATACGCAGTATTTT.

The chain recombines TRBV5-8 with TRBJ2-3, with 8 bases fitting TRBD2. This CDR3 has 13 amino acids. CDR1 SGHTS and CDR2 YDEGEE come from the germline V gene. The V gene end was trimmed by 3 bases and the J gene end by 6 bases; junction bases not matched to a gene: 3. CDR3 sequence (DNA): TGTGCCAGCAGCTCGGGAGGGTTCGATACGCAGTATTTT. It translates to CASSSGGFDTQYF.

This sequence joins TRBV12-3 or TRBV12-4 and TRBJ1-4; 7 bases align to TRBD1. CDR3 length equals 14 residues. The ends lost 3 bases at V and 6 bases at J; junction bases unmatched: 4. The CDR3 nucleotides read TGTGCCAGCAGTTTGAGGGGGCTGGATGAAAAACTGTTTTTT. It encodes CASSLRGLDEKLFF.